This T cell receptor (beta chain) is drawn from a study of T cells in Graves' hyperthyroidism and ophthalmopathy. The authors took PBMCs from roughly 9.7 ml fresh peripheral blood. TCR beta CDR3 region amplification was performed from RNA transcripts. An initial round of RT-PCR targeting the TCR CDR3 relied on the HTBI primer set. MiXCR was run by TCRdb on the multiplex PCR reads, yielding one entry per CDR3 protein. The sample lists 500,000 to 600,000 distinct CDR3 sequences, nearly 20% occurring once. Trimming took off 5 bases at V and 7 bases at J, with 12 bases between the two ends. The CDR3 is 12 amino acids. The germline gives CDR1 SQVTM, CDR2 ANQGSEA. This clonotype was seen a few times.

This sequence was found in a man between 35 and 55 years old with Graves' ophthalmopathy. The rearrangement joins TRBV29-1 to TRBJ2-1; D call uncertain. The sequencing sample was made of blood. CDR3 amino acids: CSVLYDRNEQFF. The CDR3 DNA reads TGCAGCGTTCTATATGATAGGAATGAGCAGTTCTTC.